A single sample is the source of the 19 T cell receptor beta chains below, sequenced in a study of graft-versus-host responses after intestinal transplantation (dated by TCRdb to the early 2020s). To prepare the library, the immunoSEQ multiplex PCR assay was applied. In its TCRdb copy, this immuneACCESS table keeps in-frame sequences only and misses some clones. Where compared with another copy, unresolved V genes explain less than half of these, and the others have no known cause. Present in this sample are under 20,000 clones, approximately 86% of which were seen just once. Approximately 9% of the sample comes from the top ten. The sample consisted of PBMCs, taken approximately 33 weeks after intestinal transplant. These receptors all stem from a human patient who received an intestinal transplant, so some T cells may come from the graft donor.

V gene TRBV5-4 combines with J gene TRBJ1-1; a possible D gene is TRBD1 (5 bases). Trimming cost V 4 bases and J 1 base, with 8 bases left between them. This CDR3 has 13 residues. Germline CDR1 reads SGHNT; CDR2 reads YYREEE (reference sequence). The CDR3 DNA reads TGTGCCAGCAGCCCCACAGGGAACACTGAAGCTTTCTTT. It yields the protein CASSPTGNTEAFF. The full variable domain, with the rest looked up from reference TRBV5-4 and TRBJ1-1, is ETGVTQSPTHLIKTRGQQVTLRCSSQSGHNTVSWYQQALGQGPQFIFQYYREEENGRGNFPPRFSGLQFPNYSSELNVNALELDDSALYLCASSPTGNTEAFFGQGTRLTVV.

This chain uses TRBV11-2 with TRBJ2-3; possible D gene TRBD1, 5 bases. Germline V CDR1 and CDR2: SGHAT, FQNNGV. The CDR3 covers 13 residues. V was trimmed by 5 bases and J by 6 bases, leaving 12 bases between them. CDR3 loop: CASSRQLKDTQYF. For the CDR3, the DNA is TGTGCCAGCAGCCGACAGCTCAAGGATACGCAGTATTTT.

J is TRBJ1-2 and V is TRBV6-1; a possible D gene is TRBD1 (6 bases). The CDR3 spans 15 residues. Trimming took 0 bases from V and 0 from J, leaving 8 bases between them. Germline lookup yields CDR1 MNHNS and CDR2 SASEGT. The CDR3 here is CASSEAGGPNYGYTF. CDR3 nucleotides: TGTGCCAGCAGTGAAGCGGGGGGCCCTAACTATGGCTACACCTTC.

In its sample, this clone was seen once. V is TRBV10-1 and J is TRBJ2-7; D possibly corresponds to TRBD1 (5 bases). The ends were cut back, 4 bases at V and 0 bases at J, with 7 bases in the middle. Germline CDR1 WNHNN, CDR2 SYGVQD (reference sequence). The CDR3 consists of 13 residues. CDR3 amino acids: CASSGGNSYEQYF. In nucleotides, the CDR3 is TGCGCCAGCAGTGGGGGCAACTCCTACGAGCAGTACTTC.

The gene calls are TRBV6-1 and TRBJ2-7; D is perhaps TRBD1 (5 bases). Per germline, CDR1 MNHNS and CDR2 SASEGT. The CDR3 length is 13 residues. V lost 1 base to trimming and J lost 3 bases, with 7 bases between them. Written as DNA, the CDR3 is TGTGCCAGCAGTGAAGACAGGTACTACGAGCAGTACTTC. Amino acids: CASSEDRYYEQYF.

The gene calls are TRBV11-2 and TRBJ2-7; 9 nucleotides agree with TRBD2. Germline CDR1 and CDR2: SGHAT and FQNNGV. V gave up 2 bases and J gave up 4 bases; unmatched junction bases: 3. The length of the CDR3 is 14 residues. CDR3 amino acids: CASSLSGGRYEQYF. The CDR3 DNA reads TGTGCCAGCAGCTTAAGCGGGGGGAGATACGAGCAGTACTTC.

The chain combines TRBV11-2 with TRBJ2-7; 7 positions match TRBD2. This CDR3 has 15 amino acids. J gave up 3 bases and V 1 base, and 6 bases lay outside the gene matches. The germline V gene encodes CDR1 SGHAT and CDR2 FQNNGV. The CDR3 sequence is CASSLGGGGLYEQYF. The DNA of the CDR3 is TGTGCCAGCAGCTTAGGCGGCGGGGGACTCTACGAGCAGTACTTC.

This chain connects TRBV6-1 to TRBJ1-1; unclear D gene. The V gene lost 10 bases and the J gene lost 1 base, with 10 bases spanning the gap. The length of the CDR3 is 12 residues. CDR1 and CDR2 from the germline V gene are MNHNS and SASEGT. The DNA of the CDR3 is TGTGCCACCACTATTAGGAACACTGAAGCTTTCTTT. Encoded protein: CATTIRNTEAFF.

The V call is TRBV19, the J call TRBJ1-3, with D uncertain. The CDR3 totals 12 residues. Germline CDR1 is LNHDA and CDR2 is SQIVND (reference sequence). V was clipped by 3 bases and J by 1 base, with 1 base between them. CDR3 loop: CASSMSGNTIYF. Written as DNA, the CDR3 is TGTGCCAGTAGTATGTCTGGAAACACCATATATTTT.

This chain uses TRBV6-5 with TRBJ1-1; D ambiguous. Trimming stripped 5 bases from V and 4 bases from J, with 11 bases between. CDR1 MNHEY and CDR2 SVGAGI come from the germline V gene. CDR3 length: 13 residues. The CDR3 loop reads CASSEGRSTEAFF. CDR3 in DNA: TGTGCCAGCAGTGAAGGGCGTAGCACTGAAGCTTTCTTT.

The V and J genes are TRBV11-2 and TRBJ1-2, with TRBD1 as a possible D gene (5 bases). The V and J ends lost 3 bases and 5 bases respectively, with 13 bases between them. The V gene's germline CDR1 is SGHAT and CDR2 FQNNGV. The CDR3 runs 14 residues. CDR3 region: CASSFPVRGYGYTF. In DNA form, the CDR3 reads TGTGCCAGCAGCTTTCCAGTAAGGGGATATGGCTACACCTTC.

J is TRBJ1-2 and V is TRBV9, with TRBD1 matching over 8 bases. The CDR3 loop spans 15 amino acids. Germline V gene lookup returns CDR1 SGDLS and CDR2 YYNGEE. V was pared by 3 bases and J by 8 bases, with 12 bases of the junction left unmatched. CDR3 bases: TGTGCCAGCAGCGGCCGACAGGGGATGGTGCGGGGCTACACCTTC. Encoded protein: CASSGRQGMVRGYTF.

The gene calls are TRBV13 and TRBJ2-2, with 9 positions matching TRBD1. The CDR3 has 15 amino acids. Germline V gene lookup returns CDR1 PRHDT and CDR2 FYEKMQ (reference sequence). The trim removed 5 bases at V and 5 bases at J, leaving 6 bases unmatched. The CDR3 reads CASSVRQGGTGELFF. CDR3 DNA sequence: TGTGCCAGCAGCGTAAGACAGGGGGGAACCGGGGAGCTGTTTTTT.

The rearrangement joins TRBV11-2 to TRBJ1-6; D uncertain. The germline gives CDR1 SGHAT, CDR2 FQNNGV. V was clipped by 5 bases and J by 7 bases, with 12 bases between them. The CDR3 spans 14 residues. The CDR3 nucleotides are TGTGCCAGCAGCCCCTCGTCTACGAATTCACCCCTCCACTTT. It codes for CASSPSSTNSPLHF.

This clone has only one observation. The J gene is TRBJ2-7, the V gene TRBV9, with 11 positions matching TRBD2. V lost 4 bases, J lost 3 bases, and 3 bases stayed unmatched. CDR3 length: 14 amino acids. The germline CDR1 and CDR2 sequences are SGDLS and YYNGEE. The DNA for the CDR3 is TGTGCCAGCAGCTCCGGGACTAGCGGCTACGAGCAGTACTTC. Protein: CASSSGTSGYEQYF. The variable domain in full, with the rest retrieved from reference TRBV9 and TRBJ2-7, is DSGVTQTPKHLITATGQRVTLRCSPRSGDLSVYWYQQSLDQGLQFLIQYYNGEERAKGNILERFSAQQFPDLHSELNLSSLELGDSALYFCASSSGTSGYEQYFGPGTRLTVT.

The chain employs TRBV6-1 and TRBJ1-1, with no clear D. CDR1 MNHNS and CDR2 SASEGT come from the germline V gene. The CDR3 runs to 14 residues. Between the trimmed V and J ends, which lost 5 bases and 0 bases, there was a span of 10 bases. The CDR3 coding sequence is TGTGCCAGCAGTTTACGGCAGGTGAACACTGAAGCTTTCTTT. Translating it yields CASSLRQVNTEAFF.

The chain's CDR3 is CASSWDGGGADTQYF. DNA for the CDR3: TGTGCCAGCAGTTGGGACGGGGGGGGCGCAGATACGCAGTATTTT. The J gene is TRBJ2-3, the V gene TRBV27, with 8 bases that match TRBD2. V trimming: 4 bases; J trimming: 4 bases; junction bases outside the gene matches: 7. The CDR3 sequence is 15 residues long. The germline V gene encodes CDR1 MNHEY and CDR2 SMNVEV (reference sequence).

In its sample, this clone was seen once. The V call is TRBV5-4, the J call TRBJ1-2; D might be TRBD1 (5 bases). The CDR3 is 15 amino acids. Germline V gene sequence: CDR1 SGHNT, CDR2 YYREEE (reference sequence). The V and J ends lost 0 bases and 4 bases respectively, with 13 bases between them. The CDR3 loop is CASSLDRGGGYGYTF. The CDR3 DNA reads TGTGCCAGCAGCTTGGATAGGGGCGGCGGCTATGGCTACACCTTC. The full variable domain, completed using reference TRBV5-4 and TRBJ1-2, is ETGVTQSPTHLIKTRGQQVTLRCSSQSGHNTVSWYQQALGQGPQFIFQYYREEENGRGNFPPRFSGLQFPNYSSELNVNALELDDSALYLCASSLDRGGGYGYTFGSGTRLTVV.

The rearrangement links TRBV12-5 to TRBJ1-4; 10 bases agree with TRBD1. The CDR3 is 16 residues long. From germline, CDR1 is LGHNT and CDR2 FRNRAP. V shed 6 bases, J shed 7 bases, and the junction held 11 bases outside the gene matches. CDR3 DNA sequence: TGTGCTAGTGGCCCCATGCACGGGACAGGGGCTGAAAAACTGTTTTTT. This codes for CASGPMHGTGAEKLFF.